These 16 T cell receptor beta chains share one sample of origin, sequenced in a study of blood T cell repertoires in COVID-19. This table comes from immunoSEQ multiplex PCR, and its TCRdb copy is limited to in-frame clones, with some not included. The sample shows 150,000 to 200,000 clones, 83% of them seen only once. The sequencing input was peripheral blood. These receptors all stem from a human donor in a cohort sampled during active COVID-19.

In DNA, the CDR3 is TGTGCCAGCAGTGAAACAGGGAAAGCCGGGGAGCTGTTTTTT. It is translated as CASSETGKAGELFF. The genes are TRBV25-1 and TRBJ2-2; TRBD1 is a possible D gene (6 bases). Germline V gives CDR1 MGHDK, CDR2 SYGVNS. The CDR3 is 14 amino acids. V lost 2 bases, J lost 6 bases, and 10 bases lay in between. Variable domain in full (rest from reference TRBV25-1 and TRBJ2-2): EADIYQTPRYLVIGTGKKITLECSQTMGHDKMYWYQQDPGMELHLIHYSYGVNSTEKGDLSSESTVSRIRTEHFPLTLESARPSHTSQYLCASSETGKAGELFFGEGSRLTVL.

The chain links TRBV9 to TRBJ1-5, with D possibly being TRBD1 (6 bases). Germline V lookup: CDR1 SGDLS, CDR2 YYNGEE. Deletions cut 4 bases from V and 0 bases from J, with 11 bases between. This CDR3 is 15 amino acids long. CDR3: CASSRTANSNQPQHF. For the CDR3, the DNA is TGTGCCAGCAGCCGGACAGCGAATAGCAATCAGCCCCAGCATTTT. Full variable domain (missing parts from reference TRBV9 and TRBJ1-5): DSGVTQTPKHLITATGQRVTLRCSPRSGDLSVYWYQQSLDQGLQFLIQYYNGEERAKGNILERFSAQQFPDLHSELNLSSLELGDSALYFCASSRTANSNQPQHFGDGTRLSIL.

This clone was seen a single time. This sequence joins TRBV24-1 and TRBJ2-5, with 7 bases that match TRBD1. The CDR3 is made up of 15 amino acids. The V gene's germline CDR1 is KGHDR and CDR2 SFDVKD. V was pared by 4 bases and J by 2 bases, with 6 bases of the junction left unmatched. The CDR3 spells CATSDPGQLQETQYF. The CDR3 bases are TGTGCCACCAGTGACCCGGGACAGCTACAAGAGACCCAGTACTTC.

The V and J genes are TRBV4-1 and TRBJ1-1; no reliable D call. This CDR3 has 14 amino acids. Germline V gene sequence: CDR1 MGHRA, CDR2 YSYEKL. V lost 1 base, J lost 0 bases, and 6 bases lay in between. The DNA for the CDR3 is TGCGCCAGCAGCCAAGTACAACTGAACACTGAAGCTTTCTTT. Encoded protein: CASSQVQLNTEAFF.

The rearrangement joins TRBV19 to TRBJ2-6; D might be TRBD2 (6 bases). This CDR3 is 16 amino acids long. Trimming took 5 bases from V and 0 from J, leaving 11 bases between them. Germline V lookup: CDR1 LNHDA, CDR2 SQIVND (reference sequence). DNA of the CDR3: TGTGCCAGTAGTCATGGAGGGAACTCTGGGGCCAACGTCCTGACTTTC. Encoded protein: CASSHGGNSGANVLTF.

The DNA of the CDR3 is TGCAGTGCTAGTTCCACTCCCAGCAATCAGCCCCAGCATTTT. It yields the protein CSASSTPSNQPQHF. The genes are TRBV20-1 and TRBJ1-5, with D unclear. In germline, CDR1 is DFQATT, CDR2 SNEGSKA (reference sequence). The CDR3 sequence is 14 residues long. Trimming removed 3 bases at V and 1 base at J, with 10 bases between.

The CDR3 loop is CASSLGRGEWETQYF. CDR3 sequence (DNA): TGTGCCAGCAGTTTAGGCAGGGGGGAGTGGGAGACCCAGTACTTC. J is TRBJ2-5 and V is TRBV27, with D perhaps matching TRBD1 (7 bases). Trimming took off 2 bases at V and 5 bases at J, with 15 bases between the two ends. Germline V lookup: CDR1 MNHEY, CDR2 SMNVEV (reference sequence). The CDR3 extends over 15 amino acids.

The chain joins TRBV7-6 to TRBJ2-5, with TRBD1 as a possible D gene (6 bases). CDR1 and CDR2 from the germline V gene are SGHVS and FNYEAQ. V was pared by 4 bases and J by 0 bases, with 12 bases between. This CDR3 is built from 15 residues. CDR3 DNA sequence: TGTGCCAGCAGCTCCCCCGGGGACAACCAAGAGACCCAGTACTTC. Translated: CASSSPGDNQETQYF.

The rearrangement links TRBV7-9 to TRBJ2-7, with D perhaps TRBD2 (5 bases). The CDR3 loop spans 15 amino acids. The V gene's germline CDR1 is SEHNR and CDR2 FQNEAQ (reference sequence). Trimming stripped 5 bases from V and 2 bases from J, with 16 bases between. This chain's CDR3 is CASSLDGRAPYEQYF. The DNA for the CDR3 is TGTGCCAGCAGCCTGGACGGGCGGGCCCCCTACGAGCAGTACTTC.

The rearrangement links TRBV5-6 to TRBJ1-1; D is unclear. Germline CDR1 SGHDT, CDR2 YYEEEE. The CDR3 sequence is 14 residues long. The ends were cut back, 2 bases at V and 1 base at J, with 9 bases in the middle. The DNA for the CDR3 is TGTGCCAGCAGCTTTTTGAACTCGAACACTGAAGCTTTCTTT. Protein product: CASSFLNSNTEAFF. The whole variable domain, remainder taken from reference TRBV5-6 and TRBJ1-1, is DAGVTQSPTHLIKTRGQQVTLRCSPKSGHDTVSWYQQALGQGPQFIFQYYEEEERQRGNFPDRFSGHQFPNYSSELNVNALLLGDSALYLCASSFLNSNTEAFFGQGTRLTVV.

In this sample, this clone turned up once. The chain links TRBV6-2 or TRBV6-3 to TRBJ1-2; the D gene is possibly TRBD1 (6 bases). The CDR3 sequence is 14 residues long. Trimming left V 1 base short and J 4 bases short, with 10 bases between. From germline, CDR1 is MNHEY and CDR2 SVGEGT. The CDR3 reads CASSYYGRGYGYTF. The CDR3 DNA reads as TGTGCCAGCAGTTACTATGGCAGGGGCTATGGCTACACCTTC.

The chain uses TRBV5-4 and TRBJ2-7; 9 bases match TRBD2. V was pared by 4 bases and J by 3 bases, with 8 bases of the junction left unmatched. Germline assignment: CDR1 SGHNT and CDR2 YYREEE (reference sequence). The CDR3 contains 15 residues. CDR3 in amino acids: CASSPPMREGYEQYF. The CDR3 nucleotides are TGTGCCAGCAGCCCCCCTATGCGGGAGGGCTACGAGCAGTACTTC.

The rearrangement links TRBV6-2 or TRBV6-3 to TRBJ2-6; possible D gene TRBD2, 5 bases. The CDR3 sequence is 15 residues long. The germline V and J ends were trimmed by 4 bases and 0 bases, with 7 bases remaining between them. Germline-derived CDR1 and CDR2 are MNHEY and SVGEGT. The CDR3 DNA follows: TGTGCCAGCAGTTCACTAGGCTCTGGGGCCAACGTCCTGACTTTC. It encodes CASSSLGSGANVLTF.

The CDR3 nucleotides are TGTGCCAGCAGTGTCTCGAGGGCAAGCTCCTACGAGCAGTACTTC. Protein: CASSVSRASSYEQYF. The V and J genes are TRBV2 and TRBJ2-7; possibly TRBD2 for D (5 bases). Trimming cost V 4 bases and J 0 bases, with 13 bases left between them. The CDR3 runs to 15 residues. In germline, CDR1 is SNHLY, CDR2 FYNNEI.

The rearrangement links TRBV18 to TRBJ1-1; TRBD1 agrees at 7 bases. Germline CDR1 KGHSH, CDR2 LQKENI. Trimming cost V 5 bases and J 1 base; bases outside gene matches: 4. The length of the CDR3 is 14 residues. CDR3 amino acids: CASSERTGNTEAFF. CDR3 nucleotides: TGTGCCAGCTCAGAACGGACAGGGAACACTGAAGCTTTCTTT.

This clone was counted between two and nine times. This chain links TRBV6-5 with TRBJ2-7; D ambiguous. CDR1 and CDR2 from the germline V gene are MNHEY and SVGAGI. The length of the CDR3 is 14 residues. With 7 bases removed from V and 2 bases from J, the gap between germline ends came to 15 bases. The CDR3 DNA reads TGTGCCAGCAAGGAAACTAAGGCTACCTACGAGCAGTACTTC. Amino acid sequence: CASKETKATYEQYF.